Here is one TCR beta chain with its context. The sample is drawn from a study of cytomegalovirus exposure and HLA in healthy donors. CDR3 size: 14 residues. Germline V CDR1 and CDR2: MNHEY, SMNVEV (reference sequence). The V and J ends lost 2 bases and 5 bases respectively, with 10 bases between them. PCR involved 60 Vbeta and 13 Jbeta primers. Clones were sequenced by immunoSEQ multiplex PCR, and TCRdb holds only the in-frame ones, with some missing. This sample yields some 140,000 clones, of which roughly 76% are seen a single time; 1% to 1.5% belongs to the top ten. Sequencing was carried out using PBMCs. The TCR sequence derives from a woman aged 40 to 50 in good health and CMV-seronegative. The chain is built from TRBV27 and TRBJ1-5, with no clear D. The CDR3: CASSLEGRDQPQHF. For the CDR3, the DNA is TGTGCCAGCAGTTTAGAAGGGCGGGATCAGCCCCAGCATTTT.